This TCR beta chain is drawn from a study of blood T cell repertoires in COVID-19. Study in general: Sites across the United States, Italy and Spain contributed samples from acute and convalescent COVID-19.

Profiled with immunoSEQ multiplex PCR; TCRdb holds only in-frame clones, not every one. The data contain 100,000 to 150,000 clones, approximately 88% of them seen just once; the ten biggest clones take up about 9.3%. CDR1 and CDR2 from the germline V gene are LNHDA and SQIVND (reference sequence). This CDR3 has 18 residues. V was pared by 4 bases and J by 2 bases, with 14 bases of the junction left unmatched. The chain recombines TRBV19 with TRBJ2-3, with 8 bases that match TRBD1. The clonotype originates from a man in his fifties or sixties with acute or convalescent COVID-19. The sequenced sample consisted of peripheral blood. The CDR3 region is CASSSLFTGGKLTDTQYF. The CDR3 DNA is TGTGCCAGTAGTAGCCTCTTTACAGGGGGAAAACTCACAGATACGCAGTATTTT.